Following are 29 T cell receptor beta chains from one sample sequenced in a study of human T cells and chemical hapten exposure. One entry per CDR3 protein, called by TCRdb with MiXCR from the RACE reads. The sample contains roughly 90,000 distinct CDR3 sequences, 11% of which appear only once. Time point specified: patch test 3, about 24 weeks after DPC sensitization. Treatment indicated: therapeutic diphenylcyclopropenone sensitization with weekly scalp DPC. Here the sequenced sample was whole blood, taken in connection with sensitization to the hapten diphenylcyclopropenone (DPC). Every receptor here comes from a woman younger than 45 with alopecia areata. Some clones in this sample may be carry-over from other donors' samples.

This clonotype has ten or more counts. The genes are TRBV6-2 or TRBV6-3 and TRBJ1-1, with D unclear. The CDR3 sequence is 14 residues long. V was trimmed by 0 bases and J by 3 bases, leaving 8 bases between them. Germline V gives CDR1 MNHEY, CDR2 SVGEGT. The CDR3 DNA reads as TGTGCCAGCAGTTACTCGATCGCGGACACTGAAGCTTTCTTT. It translates to CASSYSIADTEAFF.

This clonotype was counted at least ten times. The rearrangement uses TRBV2 and TRBJ2-4; TRBD2 matches at 7 bases. V dropped 8 bases and J dropped 6; count of bases not matched to a gene: 4. The CDR3 is 12 residues long. Germline V gene lookup returns CDR1 SNHLY and CDR2 FYNNEI. In nucleotides, the CDR3 is TGTGCCAGCGGGAGGGATGGAAACATTCAGTACTTC. Its protein is CASGRDGNIQYF. The variable domain in full, completed from reference TRBV2 and TRBJ2-4, reads EPEVTQTPSHQVTQMGQEVILRCVPISNHLYFYWYRQILGQKVEFLVSFYNNEISEKSEIFDDQFSVERPDGSNFTLKIRSTKLEDSAMYFCASGRDGNIQYFGAGTRLSVL.

This clonotype was recorded at least ten times. The rearrangement links TRBV28 to TRBJ2-5; perhaps TRBD2 as D (7 bases). The germline V gene encodes CDR1 MDHEN and CDR2 SYDVKM. Trimming shortened V by 6 bases and J by 5 bases, and 19 bases separated the two germline ends. This CDR3 has 15 amino acids. The CDR3 DNA sequence: TGTGCCAGCAGCCGGGGGGACACGTCAGTGGAGACCCAGTACTTC. It yields the protein CASSRGDTSVETQYF.

This clonotype was recorded a few times. The rearrangement joins TRBV12-3 or TRBV12-4 to TRBJ1-6, with 7 bases identical to TRBD1. This CDR3 has 13 residues. V gave up 6 bases and J gave up 7 bases; unmatched junction bases: 3. CDR3 DNA: TGTGCCAGCAGGACAGGGCAAAATTCACCCCTCCACTTT. Protein: CASRTGQNSPLHF.

The rearrangement joins TRBV6-2 or TRBV6-3 to TRBJ2-5; 9 nucleotides line up with TRBD1. This CDR3 is 16 amino acids long. The junction had 7 bases not matched to a gene; V was cut back by 4 bases and J by 1 base. Per germline, CDR1 MNHEY and CDR2 SVGEGT. As DNA, the CDR3 is TGTGCCAGCAGTTCCTGGGACAGGGCGTTCCAAGAGACCCAGTACTTC. This gives the protein CASSSWDRAFQETQYF.

The chain combines TRBV29-1 with TRBJ1-5; D gene uncertain. CDR3 length: 12 amino acids. Germline V gives CDR1 SQVTM, CDR2 ANQGSEA. V shed 0 bases and J shed 7 bases, with 7 bases lying between them. The CDR3 protein is CSVEDPPQPQHF. In nucleotides, the CDR3 is TGCAGCGTTGAAGATCCGCCCCAGCCCCAGCATTTT.

There are a few counts of this clonotype. This CDR3 reads CASSLFGQYPSTDTQYF. The CDR3, as DNA: TGTGCCAGCAGTTTATTCGGACAGTACCCCTCCACAGATACGCAGTATTTT. V usage is TRBV28 and J usage is TRBJ2-3; a possible D gene is TRBD1 (6 bases). This CDR3 spans 17 amino acids. The germline V and J ends were trimmed by 1 base and 2 bases, with 16 bases remaining between them. Germline CDR1 MDHEN, CDR2 SYDVKM. Full variable domain (missing parts from reference TRBV28 and TRBJ2-3): DVKVTQSSRYLVKRTGEKVFLECVQDMDHENMFWYRQDPGLGLRLIYFSYDVKMKEKGDIPEGYSVSREKKERFSLILESASTNQTSMYLCASSLFGQYPSTDTQYFGPGTRLTVL.

In this sample, this clonotype turned up many times. CDR3 DNA: TGCAGCGTTGGAGAACTCCTAGGCTACACCTTC. It codes for CSVGELLGYTF. The chain combines TRBV29-1 with TRBJ1-2; D unclear. This CDR3 has 11 residues. Germline V gives CDR1 SQVTM, CDR2 ANQGSEA. Trimming removed 4 bases at V and 8 bases at J, with 11 bases between.

The chain recombines TRBV7-3 with TRBJ2-5; 7 positions agree with TRBD2. After removal of 1 base from V and 4 bases from J, the junction contained 0 bases not matched to a gene. The germline V gene has CDR1 SGHTA and CDR2 FQGTGA. This CDR3 is built from 13 residues. CDR3 amino acids: CASSLSGGETQYF. The CDR3 region has the DNA TGTGCCAGCAGCTTAAGCGGGGGAGAGACCCAGTACTTC.

Only one count was recorded for this clonotype. The V call is TRBV7-2, the J call TRBJ2-1, with 7 bases that match TRBD2. CDR3 length: 18 amino acids. V lost 4 bases to trimming and J lost 0 bases; unmatched junction nucleotides: 12. Germline V gene lookup returns CDR1 SGHTA and CDR2 FQGNSA. The CDR3 is CASSSGPSGSISYNEQFF. The CDR3 DNA reads TGTGCCAGCAGCTCTGGACCTAGCGGAAGTATCTCCTACAATGAGCAGTTCTTC.

V and J are TRBV12-3 or TRBV12-4 and TRBJ1-3; D is uncertain. Trimming took off 1 base at V and 2 bases at J, with 6 bases between the two ends. The length of the CDR3 is 14 residues. CDR3 DNA: TGTGCCAGCAGTTTAGGAGGGACTGGAAACACCATATATTTT. This encodes CASSLGGTGNTIYF.

This clonotype appeared many times. The genes are TRBV6-5 and TRBJ2-3; 8 bases line up with TRBD2. CDR1 and CDR2 (germline): MNHEY, SVGAGI. The CDR3 runs to 14 residues. The ends lost 4 bases at V and 6 bases at J; junction bases unmatched: 6. In nucleotides, the CDR3 is TGTGCCAGCAGTTTAGGCGGGAGGTCCGATACGCAGTATTTT. As protein: CASSLGGRSDTQYF.

V usage is TRBV11-3 and J usage is TRBJ2-2; either TRBD1 or TRBD2 may fit D (5 bases each). The CDR3 covers 15 residues. Trimming pared 7 bases from V and 2 bases from J, leaving 14 bases between. Germline-derived CDR1 and CDR2 are SGHNT and YENEEA. CDR3 nucleotide sequence: TGTGCCAGCACCCTAGGTGGGGGAAACACCGGGGAGCTGTTTTTT. This gives the protein CASTLGGGNTGELFF.

This clonotype was picked up many times. The V gene is TRBV2, the J gene TRBJ2-7, with D possibly TRBD1 on 5 matching bases. The CDR3 totals 13 residues. CDR1 and CDR2 from the germline V gene are SNHLY and FYNNEI. V lost 6 bases, J lost 6 bases, and 15 bases lay in between. The CDR3 loop reads CASRADSPGEQYF. The CDR3 region has the DNA TGTGCCAGCAGGGCCGACAGTCCCGGCGAGCAGTACTTC.

This clonotype has ten or more counts. The chain has TRBV20-1 and TRBJ2-3; 8 nucleotides align to TRBD2. CDR1 is DFQATT and CDR2 is SNEGSKA in the germline V gene (reference sequence). The J segment lost 3 bases and the V segment lost 0 bases, leaving 2 bases of the junction unmatched. The CDR3 is made up of 14 amino acids. CDR3 loop: CSARDVAGTDTQYF. CDR3 DNA sequence: TGCAGTGCTAGAGATGTAGCGGGAACAGATACGCAGTATTTT.

This clonotype was recorded many times. The V and J genes are TRBV12-3 or TRBV12-4 and TRBJ2-3; 9 bases align to TRBD2. The CDR3 covers 16 residues. Unmatched junction bases numbered 9, after V lost 5 bases and J lost 3 bases. The DNA for the CDR3 is TGTGCCAGCAGTCTATTGCGGGGGGGCCGTACAGATACGCAGTATTTT. Translated: CASSLLRGGRTDTQYF.

About this clonotype: Given the absence of the conserved phenylalanine or tryptophan at the CDR3 end, a read error is likely. This chain connects TRBV6-1 to TRBJ1-1, with unresolved D. CDR1 and CDR2 from the germline V gene are MNHNS and SASEGT. The V end lost 8 bases, the J end lost 1 base, and 5 bases lay between the germline ends. The CDR3 contains 11 residues. The CDR3 DNA sequence: TGTGCCAGCGAGGGGAACACTGAAGCTTTCTCT. Residues: CASEGNTEAFS.

This clonotype was seen repeatedly, ten times or more. The V and J genes are TRBV20-1 and TRBJ2-3; D is unclear. Germline CDR1 DFQATT, CDR2 SNEGSKA (reference sequence). This CDR3 region has 15 residues. V lost 2 bases to trimming and J lost 2 bases, with 14 bases between them. CDR3 region: CSARSWQNYTDTQYF. Written as DNA, the CDR3 is TGCAGTGCTAGAAGTTGGCAGAACTACACAGATACGCAGTATTTT.

This clonotype appeared many times. J is TRBJ2-7 and V is TRBV6-2 or TRBV6-3; 9 positions match TRBD2. V lost 5 bases to trimming and J lost 3 bases; unmatched junction nucleotides: 8. The CDR3 runs 15 residues. Germline CDR1 MNHEY, CDR2 SVGEGT. The CDR3 is CASSPLGLAYYEQYF. The CDR3 nucleotides read TGTGCCAGCAGTCCCCTGGGACTAGCTTACTACGAGCAGTACTTC.

The chain uses TRBV3-1 and TRBJ2-1; D is unclear. Trimming stripped 5 bases from V and 4 bases from J, with 21 bases between. This CDR3 has 17 residues. Germline V gene data show CDR1 as LGHDT and CDR2 as YNNKEL (reference sequence). In DNA, the CDR3 is TGTGCCAGCAGCGTGGGGATGGGGAAACAAGGATACAATGAGCAGTTCTTC. Its protein is CASSVGMGKQGYNEQFF.

This clonotype was detected a few times. The chain has TRBV5-6 and TRBJ1-1; weak D call: TRBD1 (6 bases). The CDR3 is made up of 13 amino acids. CDR1 SGHDT and CDR2 YYEEEE come from the germline V gene. Trimming left V 4 bases short and J 8 bases short, with 15 bases between. CDR3 coding DNA: TGTGCCAGCAGCACGACAGTCACAGGGGAAGCTTTCTTT. This translates into CASSTTVTGEAFF.

This clonotype was observed many times. The CDR3 nucleotides are TGTGCCAGCAGCTTTGAGGGGGGCGAGCAGTACGTC. Residues: CASSFEGGEQYV. J is TRBJ2-7 and V is TRBV7-9, with D perhaps TRBD1 or TRBD2 (6 bases each). V was clipped by 3 bases and J by 6 bases, with 9 bases between them. The CDR3 is 12 amino acids. The germline V gene has CDR1 SEHNR and CDR2 FQNEAQ (reference sequence).

This clonotype has ten or more counts. This CDR3 reads CASSLESRLAGGETQYF. The CDR3 DNA sequence: TGTGCCAGCAGCTTAGAGTCCCGGCTAGCGGGAGGAGAGACCCAGTACTTC. The gene calls are TRBV13 and TRBJ2-5; TRBD2 agrees at 11 bases. CDR1 and CDR2 from the germline V gene are PRHDT and FYEKMQ (reference sequence). The CDR3 covers 17 residues. Trimming took 1 base from V and 4 from J; bases not matched to a gene: 8.

This clonotype was seen at least ten times. V usage is TRBV20-1 and J usage is TRBJ2-2, with D perhaps TRBD1 (6 bases). Germline CDR1 reads DFQATT; CDR2 reads SNEGSKA (reference sequence). CDR3 length equals 17 residues. Trimming shortened V by 4 bases and J by 3 bases, and 21 bases separated the two germline ends. In DNA, the CDR3 is TGCAGTGCTAACGGAGAGACCTCCGGGACATACACCGGGGAGCTGTTTTTT. Amino acid sequence: CSANGETSGTYTGELFF.

The chain is built from TRBV7-6 and TRBJ2-7; D possibly corresponds to TRBD2 (5 bases). In germline, CDR1 is SGHVS, CDR2 FNYEAQ. With 1 base removed from V and 2 bases from J, the gap between germline ends came to 9 bases. This CDR3 is 14 amino acids long. The CDR3 nucleotides read TGTGCCAGCAGCTTAGTGCGGGCCCCCTACGAGCAGTACTTC. It is translated as CASSLVRAPYEQYF.

The J gene is TRBJ1-1, the V gene TRBV10-3; D gene unclear. Germline CDR1 ENHRY, CDR2 SYGVKD. This CDR3 region has 13 residues. Trimming took off 3 bases at V and 4 bases at J, with 9 bases between the two ends. CDR3 sequence reads: CAISDVGGTEAFF. For the CDR3, the DNA is TGTGCCATCAGTGATGTAGGCGGCACTGAAGCTTTCTTT.

This clonotype was observed many times. The V call is TRBV12-3 or TRBV12-4, the J call TRBJ2-2; 9 bases map to TRBD1. CDR3 length equals 16 residues. V dropped 6 bases and J dropped 0; count of bases not matched to a gene: 5. The CDR3 coding sequence is TGTGCCAGCAGCAACAGGGGGCCCCCGAACACCGGGGAGCTGTTTTTT. Its protein product is CASSNRGPPNTGELFF.

With regard to this clonotype: A much larger clone sits a single nucleotide away, making a read error possible. This chain connects TRBV28 to TRBJ1-1, with 7 positions matching TRBD1. The CDR3 is 16 amino acids. Per the germline V gene, CDR1 is MDHEN and CDR2 is SYDVKM. This CDR3 reads CASSSNTGAIWTEASF. CDR3 sequence (DNA): TGTGCCAGCAGTTCAAATACAGGGGCCATATGGACTGAAGCTTCCTTT.

On this clonotype itself: At one end, the junction sequence differs from germline, possibly due to a read error. V and J are TRBV10-3 and TRBJ1-6; possibly TRBD1 for D (5 bases). This CDR3 spans 15 amino acids. Germline V gene sequence: CDR1 ENHRY, CDR2 SYGVKD. In nucleotides, the CDR3 is TGTGCCATCAGTGAGGGAGGCAGGGATAACTCACCCCTCCACTTT. It encodes CAISEGGRDNSPLHF.